Listed below are T cell receptor beta chains from one sample, sequenced in a study of cytotoxic CD8 clonotypes in ibrutinib-treated CLL. Assay: immunoSEQ multiplex PCR; the TCRdb copy retains only in-frame clones and omits some. The sample contains about 160,000 clones, 84% of which appear only once. Sequencing was performed on PBMCs, taken after 24 months of ibrutinib treatment. The origin of the receptors is a human donor with chronic lymphocytic leukemia. The CDR3 runs from the conserved cysteine through the conserved F or W. The D gene is left open where the match is weak.

d_call | cdr3_length | j_call | v_call | cdr3_nt | cdr3_aa
TRBD2 | 14 | TRBJ2-1 | TRBV5-1 | TGCGCCAGCATCGCGGGAGGACCCTACAATGAGCAGTTCTTC | CASIAGGPYNEQFF
TRBD2 | 15 | TRBJ2-7 | TRBV7-9 | TGTGCCAGCAGCCAGGTCGCGGGAGGTGGGAACGAGCAGTACTTC | CASSQVAGGGNEQYF
TRBD1 | 15 | TRBJ1-1 | TRBV11-3 | TGTGCCAGCAGCTTCTTCGGGACAGGGTGGACTGAAGCTTTCTTT | CASSFFGTGWTEAFF
NA | 13 | TRBJ2-5 | TRBV9 | TGTGCCAGCAGCGCGCCGACAGGACAAGCCCAGTACTTC | CASSAPTGQAQYF
NA | 14 | TRBJ2-7 | TRBV6-1 | TGTGCCAGCAGAGTCGATGGTGGAGCCTACGAGCAGTACTTC | CASRVDGGAYEQYF
NA | 15 | TRBJ1-4 | TRBV6-5 | TGTGCCAGCAGTTATCTGAGATCAACTAATGAAAAACTGTTTTTT | CASSYLRSTNEKLFF
TRBD2 | 19 | TRBJ2-1 | TRBV4-3 | TGCGCCAGCAGCCATGGCGGGGAGCGGGAGATGTACTCCTACAATGAGCAGTTCTTC | CASSHGGEREMYSYNEQFF
NA | 17 | TRBJ1-1 | TRBV27 | TGTGCCAGCAGACGCACGGGCCTCGATGTTGTGGGCACTGAAGCTTTCTTT | CASRRTGLDVVGTEAFF
NA | 18 | TRBJ2-1 | TRBV6-4 | TGTGCCAGCAGTGACCCGCCTGCGCCGAGGGAGACCTACAATGAGCAGTTCTTC | CASSDPPAPRETYNEQFF
NA | 13 | TRBJ2-5 | TRBV7-2 | TGTGCCAGCAGCTTCTTTAGCCAAGAGACCCAGTACTTC | CASSFFSQETQYF
NA | 16 | TRBJ2-3 | TRBV10-3 | TGTGCCATCAGCGCCTTAGGGGGAGGTGTAACAGATACGCAGTATTTT | CAISALGGGVTDTQYF
TRBD2 | 18 | TRBJ2-1 | TRBV4-3 | TGCGCCAGCAGCCAAGGGGCACTAGCGGGCGCTGCCTACAATGAGCAGTTCTTC | CASSQGALAGAAYNEQFF
TRBD2 | 15 | TRBJ2-1 | TRBV9 | TGTGCCAGCAGCGCCTTAGCGGGGGGGCTTAGTGAGCAGTTCTTC | CASSALAGGLSEQFF